The sequence of this TCR beta chain was determined in a study of OX40 agonist ivuxolimab in advanced cancers. Across the whole study: In this trial design, patients received ivuxolimab intravenously at 0.01 to 10 mg/kg every 2 weeks. Dose-escalation patients suffered from hepatocellular carcinoma, melanoma, renal cell or head and neck cancer.

For this clone: Its antigen is still unknown.

The assay was immunoSEQ multiplex PCR, and TCRdb's table has in-frame clones only and misses some. The table lists tens of thousands of clones, around 83% of them singletons. Study-level findings and limits: CD4+ T cells averaged fewer expanded clones than CD8+ T cells. At 0.1 to 3.0 mg/kg, clonal expansion of CD4+ and CD8+ blood T cells had occurred by week 6.

The CDR3 length is 15 residues. From germline, CDR1 is LNHDA and CDR2 SQIVND (reference sequence). The V and J ends lost 1 base and 2 bases respectively, with 12 bases between them. The chain is built from TRBV19 and TRBJ2-7, with a weak D call TRBD2 (6 bases). The sequence was collected from an adult with an advanced solid tumor such as melanoma, head and neck, liver or kidney cancer. Sample: CD4+ or CD8+ T cells sorted from blood, taken in a trial of the OX40 agonist ivuxolimab. The CDR3 is CASSIATGRTYEQYF. CDR3 nucleotide sequence: TGTGCCAGTAGTATAGCTACGGGGAGGACCTACGAGCAGTACTTC.